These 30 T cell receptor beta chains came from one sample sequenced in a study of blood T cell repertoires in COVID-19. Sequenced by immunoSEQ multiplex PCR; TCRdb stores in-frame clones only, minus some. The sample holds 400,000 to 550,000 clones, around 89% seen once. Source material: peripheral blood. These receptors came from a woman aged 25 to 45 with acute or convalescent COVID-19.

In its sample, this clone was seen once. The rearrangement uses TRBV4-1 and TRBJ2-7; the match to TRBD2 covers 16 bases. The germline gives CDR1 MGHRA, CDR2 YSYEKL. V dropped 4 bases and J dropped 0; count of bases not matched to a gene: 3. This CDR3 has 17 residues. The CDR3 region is CASSLGLAGGSSYEQYF. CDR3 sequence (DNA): TGCGCCAGCAGCCTGGGACTAGCGGGGGGGAGCTCCTACGAGCAGTACTTC.

In DNA form, the CDR3 reads TGTGCCAGCAGCGTGACTAGCGGCCCCTACGAGCAGTACTTC. Its translation is CASSVTSGPYEQYF. This chain connects TRBV9 to TRBJ2-7, with TRBD2 matching 9 bases. The CDR3 is made up of 14 amino acids. Germline-derived CDR1 and CDR2 are SGDLS and YYNGEE. Unmatched junction bases numbered 2, after V lost 2 bases and J lost 2 bases.

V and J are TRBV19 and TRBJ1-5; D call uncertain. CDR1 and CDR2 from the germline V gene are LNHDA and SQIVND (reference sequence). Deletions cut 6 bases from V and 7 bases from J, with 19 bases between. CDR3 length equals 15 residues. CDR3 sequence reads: CASRTAVTAGQPQHF. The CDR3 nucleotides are TGTGCCAGTAGAACCGCGGTTACCGCGGGCCAGCCCCAGCATTTT.

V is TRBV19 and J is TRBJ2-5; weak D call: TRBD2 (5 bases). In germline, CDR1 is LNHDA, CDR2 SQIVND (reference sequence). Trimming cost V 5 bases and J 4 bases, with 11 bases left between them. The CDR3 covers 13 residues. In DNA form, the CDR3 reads TGTGCCAGTAGTTCTGACGGAGGAGAGACCCAGTACTTC. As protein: CASSSDGGETQYF.

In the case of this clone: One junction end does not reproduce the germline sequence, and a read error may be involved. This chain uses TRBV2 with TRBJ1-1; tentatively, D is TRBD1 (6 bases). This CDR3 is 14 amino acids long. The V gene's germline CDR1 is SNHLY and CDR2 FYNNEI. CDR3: CAGRDRGQNTEAFF. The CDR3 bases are TGTGCCGGCAGGGATAGGGGACAGAACACTGAAGCTTTCTTT.

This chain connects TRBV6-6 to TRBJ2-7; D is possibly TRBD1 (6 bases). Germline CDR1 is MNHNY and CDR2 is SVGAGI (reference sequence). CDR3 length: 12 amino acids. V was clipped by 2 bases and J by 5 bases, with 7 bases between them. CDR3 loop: CASSYPGDEQYF. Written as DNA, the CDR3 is TGTGCCAGCAGTTACCCAGGGGACGAGCAGTACTTC.

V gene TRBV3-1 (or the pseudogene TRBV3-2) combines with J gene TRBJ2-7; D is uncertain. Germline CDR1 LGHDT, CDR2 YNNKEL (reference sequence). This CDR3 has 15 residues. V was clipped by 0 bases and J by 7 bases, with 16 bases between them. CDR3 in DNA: TGTGCCAGCAGCCAAGATCAAAGCGCCCTGGAGGAGCAGTACTTC. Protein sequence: CASSQDQSALEEQYF.

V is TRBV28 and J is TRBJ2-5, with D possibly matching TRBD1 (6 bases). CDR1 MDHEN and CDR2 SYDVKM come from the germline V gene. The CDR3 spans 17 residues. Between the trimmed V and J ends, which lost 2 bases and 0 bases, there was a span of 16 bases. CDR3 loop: CASSLVLRDKDQETQYF. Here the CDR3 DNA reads TGTGCCAGCAGTTTAGTTCTCCGGGACAAGGACCAAGAGACCCAGTACTTC.

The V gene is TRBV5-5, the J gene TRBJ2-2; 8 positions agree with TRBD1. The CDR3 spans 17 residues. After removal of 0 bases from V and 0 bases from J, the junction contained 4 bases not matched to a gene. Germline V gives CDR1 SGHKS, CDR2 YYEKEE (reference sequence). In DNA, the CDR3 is TGTGCCAGCAGCTTGGTGAGGACAGGGCCGAACACCGGGGAGCTGTTTTTT. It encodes CASSLVRTGPNTGELFF.

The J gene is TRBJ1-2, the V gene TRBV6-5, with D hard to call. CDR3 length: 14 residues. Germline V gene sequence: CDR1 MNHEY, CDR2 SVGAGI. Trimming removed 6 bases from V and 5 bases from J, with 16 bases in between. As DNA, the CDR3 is TGTGCCAGCAGCGAGGGCCCAAGAGGGTATGGCTACACCTTC. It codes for CASSEGPRGYGYTF.

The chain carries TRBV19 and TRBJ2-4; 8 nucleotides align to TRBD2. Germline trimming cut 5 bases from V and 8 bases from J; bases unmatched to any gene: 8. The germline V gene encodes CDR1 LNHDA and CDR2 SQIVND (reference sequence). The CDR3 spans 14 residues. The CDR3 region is CASSPGLAQDIQYF. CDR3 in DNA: TGTGCCAGTAGTCCAGGACTAGCTCAGGACATTCAGTACTTC.

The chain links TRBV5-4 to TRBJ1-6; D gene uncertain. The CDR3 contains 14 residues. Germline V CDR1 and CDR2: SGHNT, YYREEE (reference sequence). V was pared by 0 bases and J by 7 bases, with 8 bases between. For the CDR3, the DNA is TGTGCCAGCAGCTTGGAAAACTCCAATTCACCCCTCCACTTT. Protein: CASSLENSNSPLHF.

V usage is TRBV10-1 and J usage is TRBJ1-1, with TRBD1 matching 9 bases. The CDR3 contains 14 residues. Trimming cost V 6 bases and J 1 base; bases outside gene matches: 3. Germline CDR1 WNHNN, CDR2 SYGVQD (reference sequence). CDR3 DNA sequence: TGCGCCAGCAGGAACAGGGGGCCGAACACTGAAGCTTTCTTT. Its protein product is CASRNRGPNTEAFF.

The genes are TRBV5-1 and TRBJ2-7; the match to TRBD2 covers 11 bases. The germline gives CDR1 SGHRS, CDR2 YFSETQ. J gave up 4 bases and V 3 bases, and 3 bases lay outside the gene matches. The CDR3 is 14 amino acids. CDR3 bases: TGCGCCAGCAGCTATATAGCGGGGGGGTACGAGCAGTACTTC. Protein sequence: CASSYIAGGYEQYF.

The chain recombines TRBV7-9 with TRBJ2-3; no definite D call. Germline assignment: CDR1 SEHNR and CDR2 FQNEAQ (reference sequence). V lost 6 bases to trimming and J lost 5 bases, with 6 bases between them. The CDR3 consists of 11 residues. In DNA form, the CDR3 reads TGTGCCAGCAGTACCAGAGATACGCAGTATTTT. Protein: CASSTRDTQYF. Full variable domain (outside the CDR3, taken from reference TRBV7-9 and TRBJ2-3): DTGVSQNPRHKITKRGQNVTFRCDPISEHNRLYWYRQTLGQGPEFLTYFQNEAQLEKSRLLSDRFSAERPKGSFSTLEIQRTEQGDSAMYLCASSTRDTQYFGPGTRLTVL.

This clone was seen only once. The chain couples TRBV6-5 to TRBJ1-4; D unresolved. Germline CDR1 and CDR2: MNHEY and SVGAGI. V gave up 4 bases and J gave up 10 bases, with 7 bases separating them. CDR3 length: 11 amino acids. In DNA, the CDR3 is TGTGCCAGCAGTTCTGGCGGAAAACTGTTTTTT. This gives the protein CASSSGGKLFF.

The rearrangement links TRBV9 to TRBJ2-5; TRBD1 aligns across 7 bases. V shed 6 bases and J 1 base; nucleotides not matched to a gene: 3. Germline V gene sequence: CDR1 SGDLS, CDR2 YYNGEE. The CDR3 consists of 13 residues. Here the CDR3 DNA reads TGTGCCAGCACCCGGGACAGCCAAGAGACCCAGTACTTC. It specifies CASTRDSQETQYF.

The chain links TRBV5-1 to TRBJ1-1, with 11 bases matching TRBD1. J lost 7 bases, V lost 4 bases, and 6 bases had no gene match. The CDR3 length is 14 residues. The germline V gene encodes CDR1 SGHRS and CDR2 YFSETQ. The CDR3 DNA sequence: TGCGCCAGCAGCCTCGGACAGGGGGCCGATGAAGCTTTCTTT. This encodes CASSLGQGADEAFF. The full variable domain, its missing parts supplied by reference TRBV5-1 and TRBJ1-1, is KAGVTQTPRYLIKTRGQQVTLSCSPISGHRSVSWYQQTPGQGLQFLFEYFSETQRNKGNFPGRFSGRQFSNSRSEMNVSTLELGDSALYLCASSLGQGADEAFFGQGTRLTVV.

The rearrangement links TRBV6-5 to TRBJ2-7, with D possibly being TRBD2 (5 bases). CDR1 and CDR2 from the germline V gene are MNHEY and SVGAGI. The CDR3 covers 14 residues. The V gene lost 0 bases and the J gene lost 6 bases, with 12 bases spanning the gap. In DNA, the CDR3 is TGTGCCAGCAGTTACTCAGGACTCCGACCCGAGCAGTACTTC. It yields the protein CASSYSGLRPEQYF.

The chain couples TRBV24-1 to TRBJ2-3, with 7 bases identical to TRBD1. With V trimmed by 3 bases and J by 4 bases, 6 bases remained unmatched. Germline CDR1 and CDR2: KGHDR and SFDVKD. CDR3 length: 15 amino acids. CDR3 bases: TGTGCCACCAGTGATCCACAGGGGTACCCAGATACGCAGTATTTT. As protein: CATSDPQGYPDTQYF.

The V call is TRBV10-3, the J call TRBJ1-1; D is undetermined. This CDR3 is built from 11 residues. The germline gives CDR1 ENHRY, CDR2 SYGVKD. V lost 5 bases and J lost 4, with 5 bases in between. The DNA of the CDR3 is TGTGCCATCAGTAACAGCACTGAAGCTTTCTTT. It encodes CAISNSTEAFF.

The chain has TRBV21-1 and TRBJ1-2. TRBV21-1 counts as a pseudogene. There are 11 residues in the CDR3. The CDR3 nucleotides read TGTGCCAATCGGGGGGGGTTCGGCTACACCTTC. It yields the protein CANRGGFGYTF.

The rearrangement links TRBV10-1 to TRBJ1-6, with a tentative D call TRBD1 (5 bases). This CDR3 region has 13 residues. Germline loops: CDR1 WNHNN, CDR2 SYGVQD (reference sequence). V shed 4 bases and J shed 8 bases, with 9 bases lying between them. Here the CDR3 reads CASSGQLDSPLHF. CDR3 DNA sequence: TGCGCCAGCAGTGGACAGCTGGATTCACCCCTCCACTTT.

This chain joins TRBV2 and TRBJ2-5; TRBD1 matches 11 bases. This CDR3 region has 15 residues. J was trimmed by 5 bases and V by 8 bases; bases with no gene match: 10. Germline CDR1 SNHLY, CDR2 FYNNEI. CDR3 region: CASGGTGGRIETQYF. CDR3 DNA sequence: TGTGCCAGCGGTGGGACAGGGGGTAGGATCGAGACCCAGTACTTC.

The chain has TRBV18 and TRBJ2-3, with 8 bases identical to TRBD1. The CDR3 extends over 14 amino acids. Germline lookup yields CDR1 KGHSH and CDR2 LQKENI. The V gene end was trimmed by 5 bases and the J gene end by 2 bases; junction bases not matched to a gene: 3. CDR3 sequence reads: CASSGQGYTDTQYF. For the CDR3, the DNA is TGTGCCAGCTCAGGACAGGGATACACAGATACGCAGTATTTT.

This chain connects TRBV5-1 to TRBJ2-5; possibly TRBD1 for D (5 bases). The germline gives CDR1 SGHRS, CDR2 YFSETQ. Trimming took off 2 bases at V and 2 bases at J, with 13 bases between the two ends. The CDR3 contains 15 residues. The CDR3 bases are TGCGCCAGCAGCTTCCCCAGGGATACGCAAGAGACCCAGTACTTC. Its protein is CASSFPRDTQETQYF.

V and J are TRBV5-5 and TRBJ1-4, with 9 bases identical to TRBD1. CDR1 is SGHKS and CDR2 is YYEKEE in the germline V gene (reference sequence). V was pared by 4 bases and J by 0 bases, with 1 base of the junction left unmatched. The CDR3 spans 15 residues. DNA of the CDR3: TGTGCCAGCAGCGGGGACAGGGCAACTAATGAAAAACTGTTTTTT. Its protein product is CASSGDRATNEKLFF.

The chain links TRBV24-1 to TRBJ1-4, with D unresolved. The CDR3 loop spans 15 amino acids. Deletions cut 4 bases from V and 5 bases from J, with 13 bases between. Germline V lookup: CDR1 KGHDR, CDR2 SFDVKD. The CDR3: CATSDPYSGNEKLFF. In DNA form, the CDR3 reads TGTGCCACCAGTGACCCGTACTCGGGGAATGAAAAACTGTTTTTT.

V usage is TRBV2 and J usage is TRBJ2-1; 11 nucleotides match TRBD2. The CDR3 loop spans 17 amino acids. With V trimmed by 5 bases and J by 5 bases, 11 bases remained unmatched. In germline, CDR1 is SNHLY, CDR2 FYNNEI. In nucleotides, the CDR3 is TGTGCCAGCAGTACCATGACTAGCGGGGCAATTAACAATGAGCAGTTCTTC. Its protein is CASSTMTSGAINNEQFF.

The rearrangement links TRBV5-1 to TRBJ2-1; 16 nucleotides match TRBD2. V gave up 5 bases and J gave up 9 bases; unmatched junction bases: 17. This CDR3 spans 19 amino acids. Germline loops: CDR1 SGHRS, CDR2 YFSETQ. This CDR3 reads CASRQHSSGLAGGHGEQFF. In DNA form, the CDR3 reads TGCGCCAGCAGACAGCACTCCTCGGGACTAGCGGGGGGGCATGGTGAGCAGTTCTTC.